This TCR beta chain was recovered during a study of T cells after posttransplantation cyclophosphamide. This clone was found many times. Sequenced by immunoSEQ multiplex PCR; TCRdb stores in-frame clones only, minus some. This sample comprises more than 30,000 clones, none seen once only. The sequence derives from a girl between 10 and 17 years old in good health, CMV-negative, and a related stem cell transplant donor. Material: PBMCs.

The chain's CDR3 is CASSRDRAGNTIYF. The CDR3 coding sequence is TGTGCCAGCAGTCGGGACAGGGCTGGAAACACCATATATTTT. The chain combines TRBV28 with TRBJ1-3; 9 nucleotides agree with TRBD1. The germline CDR1 and CDR2 sequences are MDHEN and SYDVKM. This CDR3 has 14 residues. V lost 5 bases, J lost 2 bases, and 1 base stayed unmatched. Together with reference TRBV28 and TRBJ1-3, the CDR3 gives the full variable domain: DVKVTQSSRYLVKRTGEKVFLECVQDMDHENMFWYRQDPGLGLRLIYFSYDVKMKEKGDIPEGYSVSREKKERFSLILESASTNQTSMYLCASSRDRAGNTIYFGEGSWLTVV.